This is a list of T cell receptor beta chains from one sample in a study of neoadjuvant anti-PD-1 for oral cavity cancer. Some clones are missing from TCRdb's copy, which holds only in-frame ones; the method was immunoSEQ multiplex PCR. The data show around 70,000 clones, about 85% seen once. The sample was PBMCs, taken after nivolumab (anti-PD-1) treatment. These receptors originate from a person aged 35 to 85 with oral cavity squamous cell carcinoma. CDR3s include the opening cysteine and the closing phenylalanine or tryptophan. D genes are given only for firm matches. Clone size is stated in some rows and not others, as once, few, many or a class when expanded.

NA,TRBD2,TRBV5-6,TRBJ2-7,CASSVSGRAVEQYF,TGTGCCAGCAGCGTTAGCGGGAGGGCCGTCGAGCAGTACTTC
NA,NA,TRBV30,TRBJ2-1,CAWSVGAMGEQFF,TGTGCCTGGAGTGTAGGGGCGATGGGTGAGCAGTTCTTC
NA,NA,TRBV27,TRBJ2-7,CASSLNSPSFSYEQYF,TGTGCCAGCAGTTTAAATAGCCCCTCCTTTTCCTACGAGCAGTACTTC
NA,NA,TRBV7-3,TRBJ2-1,CASSLSGVEQFF,TGTGCCAGCAGCTTAAGCGGGGTCGAGCAGTTCTTC
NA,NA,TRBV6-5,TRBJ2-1,CASSYSRAGPYNEQFF,TGTGCCAGCAGTTACAGTAGGGCAGGGCCATACAATGAGCAGTTCTTC
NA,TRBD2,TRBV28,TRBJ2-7,CASKTSGSSYEQYF,TGTGCCAGCAAAACTAGCGGAAGCTCCTACGAGCAGTACTTC
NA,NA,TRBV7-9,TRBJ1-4,CASSALRGSGNEKLFF,TGTGCCAGCAGCGCTCTGAGGGGGTCCGGCAATGAAAAACTGTTTTTT
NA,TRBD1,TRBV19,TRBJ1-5,CASSIRQGNQPQHF,TGTGCCAGTAGTATTAGACAGGGAAATCAGCCCCAGCATTTT
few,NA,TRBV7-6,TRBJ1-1,CASSSAWENTEAFF,TGTGCCAGCAGCTCCGCTTGGGAGAACACTGAAGCTTTCTTT
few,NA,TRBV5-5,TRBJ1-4,CASSVLQGLNEKLFF,TGTGCCAGCAGCGTGCTTCAGGGCCTTAATGAAAAACTGTTTTTT
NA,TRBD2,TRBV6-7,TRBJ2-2,CASSYKTSGPNTGELFF,TGTGCCAGCAGTTATAAGACTAGCGGGCCCAACACCGGGGAGCTGTTTTTT
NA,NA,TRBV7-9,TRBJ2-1,CASSGSPDQTYNEQFF,TGTGCCAGCAGCGGCTCCCCGGACCAGACCTACAATGAGCAGTTCTTC
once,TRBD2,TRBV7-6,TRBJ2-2,CASSLGLAGVMNTGELFF,TGTGCCAGCAGCCTAGGATTAGCGGGAGTCATGAACACCGGGGAGCTGTTTTTT
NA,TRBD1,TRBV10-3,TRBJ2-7,CAISLQGTDYEQYF,TGTGCCATCAGCTTACAGGGGACCGACTACGAGCAGTACTTC
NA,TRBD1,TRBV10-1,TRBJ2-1,CASSEGTGVYNEQFF,TGCGCCAGCAGTGAAGGGACAGGCGTCTACAATGAGCAGTTCTTC
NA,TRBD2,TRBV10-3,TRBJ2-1,CAIRLSAGAYEQFF,TGTGCCATCAGACTCTCGGCGGGAGCCTATGAGCAGTTCTTC
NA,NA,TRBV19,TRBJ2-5,CASTSKRGEETQYF,TGTGCCAGTACCTCAAAGAGGGGGGAAGAGACCCAGTACTTC
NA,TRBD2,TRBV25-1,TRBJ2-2,CASSDVAGGNTGELFF,TGTGCCAGCAGTGATGTAGCGGGAGGAAACACCGGGGAGCTGTTTTTT
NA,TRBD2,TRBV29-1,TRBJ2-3,CSVPGGERSTDTQYF,TGCAGCGTGCCGGGGGGTGAGCGGAGCACAGATACGCAGTATTTT
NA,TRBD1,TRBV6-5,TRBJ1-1,CASSDRESTEAFF,TGTGCCAGCAGCGACAGGGAGTCCACTGAAGCTTTCTTT